This TCR beta chain is from a study of blood T cell repertoires in COVID-19. About the study: Samples of COVID-19 (acute and convalescent) were obtained from the United States, Italy and Spain. The cDNA or gDNA used as material had been derived from T cells, B-cell-depleted T cells, or PBMCs.

Germline V gives CDR1 MDHEN, CDR2 SYDVKM. Germline trimming cut 5 bases from V and 12 bases from J; bases unmatched to any gene: 15. The CDR3 totals 15 residues. Per the authors' pipeline: Quantification of nucleated cells was approximated via reference gene primer amplification. TCRdb's table, derived via immunoSEQ multiplex PCR, lists solely in-frame clones and lacks some. From that table come the V and J calls and clone size; the DNA was used to work out D and trimming. The sample lists approximately 90,000 clones; roughly 80% were seen once. This clonotype was obtained from a woman older than 75 with acute or convalescent COVID-19. The V and J genes are TRBV28 and TRBJ1-5; TRBD1 agrees at 8 bases. The sequenced sample consisted of peripheral blood. CDR3 sequence reads: CASSPTGAYPLVQHF. The CDR3 DNA reads as TGTGCCAGCAGTCCGACAGGGGCATATCCCCTGGTCCAGCATTTT.